Each of the 12 T cell receptor beta chains below was sequenced from the same sample in a study of T cell changes during pregnancy in multiple sclerosis. Data came from immunoSEQ multiplex PCR; TCRdb stores just in-frame clones and leaves some out. The sample lists about 120,000 clones, under 95% occurring once. The sequenced sample was peripheral blood, obtained before pregnancy. The source of these receptors is a female donor with multiple sclerosis, enrolled in a pregnancy study.

The chain has TRBV27 and TRBJ1-1; 9 bases are a match to TRBD1. The CDR3 consists of 15 residues. J lost 4 bases, V lost 8 bases, and 11 bases had no gene match. Germline loops: CDR1 MNHEY, CDR2 SMNVEV (reference sequence). The DNA of the CDR3 is TGTGCCAGCGGCCCCGACAGGGGGTATGGCACTGAAGCTTTCTTT. Its translation is CASGPDRGYGTEAFF.

The chain has TRBV27 and TRBJ1-2; tentative D call: TRBD1 (5 bases). The CDR3 is 16 residues long. Per germline, CDR1 MNHEY and CDR2 SMNVEV (reference sequence). Trimming left V 6 bases short and J 3 bases short, with 20 bases between. CDR3 sequence: CASSLGRGEGHYGYTF. CDR3 sequence (DNA): TGTGCCAGCAGCCTGGGGCGGGGAGAGGGGCACTATGGCTACACCTTC.

J is TRBJ2-3 and V is TRBV6-1, with 7 bases that match TRBD1. CDR3 length equals 15 residues. V lost 6 bases and J lost 5; bases outside the gene matches: 11. CDR1 is MNHNS, CDR2 SASEGT, per germline. The CDR3 nucleotides read TGTGCCAGCAGCGGGACAGCAACTCTAGGAGATACGCAGTATTTT. Amino acids: CASSGTATLGDTQYF.

The chain carries TRBV30 and TRBJ2-3; D might be TRBD1 (5 bases). This CDR3 contains 14 residues. CDR1 is GTSNPN, CDR2 SVGIG, per germline (reference sequence). V was trimmed by 0 bases and J by 0 bases, leaving 7 bases between them. CDR3 loop: CAWSVDSSTDTQYF. In DNA form, the CDR3 reads TGTGCCTGGAGTGTCGACAGCAGCACAGATACGCAGTATTTT.

The genes are TRBV27 and TRBJ2-3, with no clear D. CDR3 size: 16 residues. V lost 6 bases, J lost 0 bases, and 16 bases lay in between. The germline gives CDR1 MNHEY, CDR2 SMNVEV (reference sequence). CDR3 loop: CASRTLQRLSTDTQYF. The CDR3 DNA reads TGTGCCAGCAGGACCCTCCAGCGACTGAGCACAGATACGCAGTATTTT.

The V and J genes are TRBV19 and TRBJ2-5; 9 bases match TRBD1. V was clipped by 3 bases and J by 4 bases; unmatched bases: 6. The CDR3 totals 15 residues. CDR1 is LNHDA, CDR2 SQIVND, per germline (reference sequence). The CDR3 nucleotides read TGTGCCAGTAGTATTAGGACAGGGGATGCAGAGACCCAGTACTTC. It codes for CASSIRTGDAETQYF.

V usage is TRBV30 and J usage is TRBJ1-2; D is uncertain. V was shortened by 3 bases and J by 5 bases, with 16 bases between the two germline ends. CDR1 is GTSNPN and CDR2 is SVGIG in the germline V gene (reference sequence). The CDR3 spans 14 residues. The CDR3, as DNA: TGTGCCTGGAGCCCCACACGGGTCGCGTATGGCTACACCTTC. Residues: CAWSPTRVAYGYTF.

V usage is TRBV6-1 and J usage is TRBJ2-1; 11 nucleotides match TRBD2. The CDR3 has 15 residues. V was clipped by 6 bases and J by 5 bases; unmatched bases: 6. Germline lookup yields CDR1 MNHNS and CDR2 SASEGT. As DNA, the CDR3 is TGTGCCAGCAGGCTTAGCGGGGGGGGACACAATGAGCAGTTCTTC. Protein: CASRLSGGGHNEQFF.

V and J are TRBV4-2 and TRBJ1-5, with 7 bases identical to TRBD1. V trimming: 3 bases; J trimming: 9 bases; junction bases outside the gene matches: 20. The CDR3 spans 18 residues. Germline CDR1 reads LGHNA; CDR2 reads YNFKEQ. CDR3 residues: CASSQGSVRQGGLRPQHF. DNA for the CDR3: TGTGCCAGCAGCCAGGGTAGTGTCAGACAGGGCGGTTTACGGCCCCAGCATTTT.

The chain uses TRBV27 and TRBJ2-2; D may be TRBD1 (5 bases). Germline assignment: CDR1 MNHEY and CDR2 SMNVEV (reference sequence). The CDR3 consists of 17 residues. With 2 bases removed from V and 0 bases from J, the gap between germline ends came to 13 bases. The CDR3 DNA is TGTGCCAGCAGTTTAAGTCCGGTAGGGGCGAACACCGGGGAGCTGTTTTTT. The encoded protein is CASSLSPVGANTGELFF.

The CDR3 region is CAVSGGAYEQYF. The CDR3, as DNA: TGTGCCGTTAGCGGGGGAGCCTACGAGCAGTACTTC. V and J are TRBV30 and TRBJ2-7; 9 nucleotides line up with TRBD2. After removal of 8 bases from V and 2 bases from J, the junction contained 4 bases not matched to a gene. This CDR3 spans 12 amino acids. Germline CDR1 GTSNPN, CDR2 SVGIG (reference sequence). The full variable domain, with the rest looked up from reference TRBV30 and TRBJ2-7, is SQTIHQWPATLVQPVGSPLSLECTVEGTSNPNLYWYRQAAGRGLQLLFYSVGIGQISSEVPQNLSASRPQDRQFILSSKKLLLSDSGFYLCAVSGGAYEQYFGPGTRLTVT.

This chain connects TRBV18 to TRBJ1-3; D not certain. The germline V gene has CDR1 KGHSH and CDR2 LQKENI. V shed 6 bases and J shed 0 bases, with 15 bases lying between them. The CDR3 is 16 amino acids. CDR3 in DNA: TGTGCCAGCTCTCGAACGAGGCTTACCTCTGGAAACACCATATATTTT. Protein sequence: CASSRTRLTSGNTIYF.